Given below is one T cell receptor beta chain in context. This sample is part of a study of blood T cell repertoires in COVID-19. About the research overall: There were acute and convalescent COVID-19 samples, and they came from the United States, Italy and Spain.

From germline, CDR1 is MNHEY and CDR2 SMNVEV (reference sequence). The V end was cut by 5 bases, the J end by 3 bases, with 11 bases between. The CDR3 length is 13 residues. Sequenced by immunoSEQ multiplex PCR; TCRdb stores in-frame clones only, minus some. The table includes hundreds of thousands of clones, 70% to 90% detected once. Sequenced material: peripheral blood. The TCR sequence derives from a middle-aged woman who had recovered from COVID-19. V is TRBV27 and J is TRBJ2-7, with a weak D call TRBD2 (5 bases). CDR3 amino acids: CASSAGLLYEQYF. In DNA, the CDR3 is TGTGCCAGCAGTGCAGGACTCCTCTACGAGCAGTACTTC.